Reported below is one TCR beta chain. Its specific antigen is unknown. No quality values exist for individual bases; no much larger clone is one base distant. Per the germline V gene (reference sequence), SEHNR is the CDR1 and FQNEAQ is the CDR2. A distance of 4 bases separates the germline ends of V and J, which lose 2 bases and 2 bases respectively. The cysteine opens and the phenylalanine closes a CDR3 of 12 amino acids. The kept DNA is CDR3 alone, 36 bases in frame from the first base. In the paper's terms, the treatment or condition label means: in vitro stimulation with specific CMV peptide epitopes to enrich CMV-specific T cells. The sequencer was an Illumina HiSeq 1500. Through fastp at Q25 and MiXCR, TCRdb rebuilt clones from the public reads, retaining in-frame beta chains. Rows with a matching CDR3 protein are joined into one entry that keeps the most common DNA and genes. A total of approximately 150,000 distinct CDR3 sequences appear in this sample, about 20% of them only once. The top ten constitute more than 25% of the sample.

The data are from a study of T cell repertoires in cytomegalovirus infection (dated by TCRdb to the late 2010s). The study in broad terms: Alongside well-studied HLA-B-restricted epitopes, the peptide stimulations were aimed at recently identified HLA-C-restricted CMV epitopes, whose presentation resists viral immunomodulation. Donor HLA type was relevant to the analysis, as public TCR beta signatures indicated carriage of CMV infection together with the matching HLA type. Results the study describes overall, beyond this receptor: The ex vivo response was dominated by HLA-C-restricted CMV-specific TCR beta clonotypes, which also provided the single most frequent clonotype in two of eight donors. Carriers of CMV infection plus the relevant HLA type were discriminated by the cumulative frequency of public TCR beta family members in the study cohort and in an independent roughly 370-donor cohort.

Sequences were derived from CD8+ T cells from cultured PBMCs, sampled from culture after CMV antigen stimulation. The sequence is built from TRBV7-9 and TRBJ2-7, with no confident D gene call. This TCR was recovered from a human donor in good health (CMV status not recorded). Some clones in this sample may be carry-over from other donors' samples. This receptor carries the CDR3 CASSLIPYEQYF. The DNA is as follows: TGTGCCAGCAGCTTAATTCCCTACGAGCAGTACTTC.